These T cell receptor beta chains were read from a single sample in a study of CD4+ T cells in melanoma. Libraries were prepared by immunoSEQ multiplex PCR; TCRdb keeps only in-frame clonotypes and omits some of them. The profile shows fewer than 150,000 clones, around nine tenths of them singletons. The receptors stem from a human donor with melanoma. Both conserved end residues are part of each CDR3. D genes are given only for firm matches. Clone sizes are given selectively: once, few, many, or a class where the clone is expanded.

NA,TRBV20-1,TRBJ2-7,once,CSGGIGYEQYF,TGCAGTGGAGGTATAGGCTACGAGCAGTACTTC
NA,TRBV9,TRBJ2-5,once,CASSVLGTVQETQYF,TGTGCCAGCAGCGTACTGGGCACGGTACAAGAGACCCAGTACTTC
NA,TRBV6-5,TRBJ1-6,NA,CASSSGMGPPLHF,TGTGCCAGCAGTAGTGGAATGGGACCACCCCTCCACTTT
TRBD2,TRBV30,TRBJ2-5,NA,CAWSAARLAGGTRARETQYF,TGTGCCTGGAGTGCGGCTAGGCTAGCGGGGGGTACTCGCGCGCGAGAGACCCAGTACTTC
NA,TRBV4-1,TRBJ1-1,NA,CASTVTWTPDANTEAFF,TGCGCCAGCACCGTTACCTGGACGCCCGATGCGAACACTGAAGCTTTCTTT
NA,TRBV6-1,TRBJ1-5,NA,CASSDRQGRQPQHF,TGTGCCAGCAGTGATCGGCAGGGACGTCAGCCCCAGCATTTT
TRBD2,TRBV5-1,TRBJ2-7,NA,CASSLKTSGGSLLDEQYF,TGCGCCAGCAGCTTGAAAACTAGCGGGGGGTCTCTTCTCGACGAGCAGTACTTC
NA,TRBV10-2,TRBJ1-4,NA,CASSAGETATNEKLFF,TGCGCCAGCAGCGCCGGGGAGACCGCAACTAATGAAAAACTGTTTTTT
TRBD2,TRBV5-1,TRBJ2-7,once,CASSLLSGDPYEQYF,TGCGCCAGCAGCTTGCTCAGCGGGGACCCCTACGAGCAGTACTTC
NA,TRBV6-1,TRBJ1-3,NA,CASNVGRSGNTIYF,TGTGCCAGCAATGTGGGCCGCTCTGGAAACACCATATATTTT
NA,TRBV7-6,TRBJ2-3,NA,CASSVGNTDTQYF,TGTGCCAGCAGTGTGGGGAATACAGATACGCAGTATTTT
NA,TRBV18,TRBJ2-3,NA,CASSQRSGLTDTQYF,TGTGCCAGCTCACAGCGTTCGGGGCTCACAGATACGCAGTATTTT